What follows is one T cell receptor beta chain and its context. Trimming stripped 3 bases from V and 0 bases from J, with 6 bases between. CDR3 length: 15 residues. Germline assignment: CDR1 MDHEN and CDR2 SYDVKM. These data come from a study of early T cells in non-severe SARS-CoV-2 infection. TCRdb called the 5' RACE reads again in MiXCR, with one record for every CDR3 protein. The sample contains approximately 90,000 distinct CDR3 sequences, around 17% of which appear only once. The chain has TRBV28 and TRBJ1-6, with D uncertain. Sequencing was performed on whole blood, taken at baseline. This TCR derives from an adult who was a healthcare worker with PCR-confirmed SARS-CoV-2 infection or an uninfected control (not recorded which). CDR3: CASSFKRSYNSPLHF. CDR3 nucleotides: TGTGCCAGCAGTTTTAAGCGCTCCTATAATTCACCCCTCCACTTT.